The clone carrying this T cell receptor beta chain was found once. As originally analysed: Estimated nucleated cell counts came from reference gene primer amplification. TCRdb keeps only in-frame clones here, not all; method: immunoSEQ multiplex PCR. For V, J and clone size, that table is used; D and trimming come from the DNA. This table has under 100,000 clones, 80% to 90% appearing once. This sample is part of a study of blood T cell repertoires in COVID-19. Study as a whole: Whether acute or convalescent, the COVID-19 samples came from the United States, Italy and Spain. PBMCs, B-cell-depleted T cells, or T cells were the source of the cDNA or gDNA that made up the material.

The CDR3 is 14 residues long. Per the germline V gene, CDR1 is SEHNR and CDR2 is FQNEAQ (reference sequence). Trimming cost V 1 base and J 0 bases; bases outside gene matches: 0. Input material: peripheral blood. The chain combines TRBV7-9 with TRBJ2-7, with 7 bases aligning to TRBD1. The receptor's source is a human donor in a cohort sampled during active COVID-19. The CDR3 spells CASSLGDSSYEQYF. DNA of the CDR3: TGTGCCAGCAGCTTAGGGGACAGCTCCTACGAGCAGTACTTC.